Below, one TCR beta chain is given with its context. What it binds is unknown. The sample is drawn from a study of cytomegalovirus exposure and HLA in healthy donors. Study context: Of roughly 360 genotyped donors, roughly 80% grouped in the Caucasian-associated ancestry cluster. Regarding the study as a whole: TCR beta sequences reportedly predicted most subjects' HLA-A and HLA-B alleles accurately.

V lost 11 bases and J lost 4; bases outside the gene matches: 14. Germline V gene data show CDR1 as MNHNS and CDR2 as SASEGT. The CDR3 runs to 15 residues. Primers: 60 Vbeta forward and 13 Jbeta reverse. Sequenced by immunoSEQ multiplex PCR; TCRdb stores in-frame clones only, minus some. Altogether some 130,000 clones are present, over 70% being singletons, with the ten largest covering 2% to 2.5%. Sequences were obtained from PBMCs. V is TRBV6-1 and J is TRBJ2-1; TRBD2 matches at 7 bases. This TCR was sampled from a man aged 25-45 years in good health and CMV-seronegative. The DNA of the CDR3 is TGTGCCTCCTGGGGAGGCGGGAGTTTATACAATGAGCAGTTCTTC. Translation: CASWGGGSLYNEQFF.